The clone carrying this T cell receptor beta chain was found a few times. Its specificity is not known. The data derive from a study of PD-1 blockade in classical Hodgkin lymphoma. Study details: Nivolumab dosed at 3 mg/kg went to patients intravenously every 2 weeks.

The CDR3 loop spans 13 amino acids. V trimming: 6 bases; J trimming: 10 bases; junction bases outside the gene matches: 9. Germline-derived CDR1 and CDR2 are SGHTA and FQGNSA. Overall study findings and caveats: Significantly greater TCR diversity emerged by C4D1 in CD4+ cells but not CD8+ cells. Complete responders entered with baseline diversity on par with newly diagnosed patients, the results showed.

TCRdb's copy holds only in-frame clones and misses some; the assay was immunoSEQ multiplex PCR. The repertoire includes about 37,000 clones, around 80% of them detected once, and 16% sits in the top ten. All patients relapsed after autologous stem cell transplantation, and brentuximab vedotin exposure varied. The sample in question was peripheral blood mononuclear cells (PBMCs), obtained before the second cycle of nivolumab. The receptor comes from a human donor with classical Hodgkin lymphoma. V and J are TRBV7-2 and TRBJ2-1, with 7 bases identical to TRBD1. As DNA, the CDR3 is TGTGCCAGCAGTATAAACAGGGGCAGGGAGCAGTTCTTC. Translating gives CASSINRGREQFF.